These T cell receptor beta chains were read from a single sample in a study of regulatory T cells. Libraries were prepared by immunoSEQ multiplex PCR; TCRdb keeps only in-frame clonotypes and omits some of them. The table lists 25,000 to 30,000 clones, under 95% of them singletons. Sequencing used conventional CD4+ T cells sorted from blood. Receptor source: a person aged 18-29 years with CD3G deficiency. CDR3s include the opening cysteine and the closing phenylalanine or tryptophan. The D gene is left open where the match is weak. A clone size is listed for some rows: how often the clone was seen (once, few, many), or a class if it is expanded.

V gene: TRBV28
clone size: NA
J gene: TRBJ2-3
D gene: NA
CDR3 protein: CASSSTLEPGLKSDTQYF
CDR3 DNA: TGTGCCAGCAGTTCCACCCTGGAGCCGGGACTGAAGTCAGATACGCAGTATTTT

V gene: TRBV7-8
clone size: NA
J gene: TRBJ2-6
D gene: NA
CDR3 protein: CASSRQGLGANVLTF
CDR3 DNA: TGTGCCAGCAGCCGCCAGGGACTTGGGGCCAACGTCCTGACTTTC

V gene: TRBV5-1
clone size: NA
J gene: TRBJ2-3
D gene: NA
CDR3 protein: CASSFQDPTDTQYF
CDR3 DNA: TGCGCCAGCAGCTTCCAGGACCCCACAGATACGCAGTATTTT

V gene: TRBV5-1
clone size: NA
J gene: TRBJ1-1
D gene: NA
CDR3 protein: CASSLGVRGGTEAFF
CDR3 DNA: TGCGCCAGCAGCTTGGGTGTCAGGGGAGGAACTGAAGCTTTCTTT

V gene: TRBV10-3
clone size: NA
J gene: TRBJ2-2
D gene: NA
CDR3 protein: CAIRSATGELFF
CDR3 DNA: TGTGCCATCAGATCCGCCACCGGGGAGCTGTTTTTT

V gene: TRBV5-1
clone size: NA
J gene: TRBJ2-5
D gene: NA
CDR3 protein: CVSTPEGKETQYF
CDR3 DNA: TGCGTCAGCACCCCGGAGGGAAAAGAGACCCAGTACTTC

V gene: TRBV7-2
clone size: NA
J gene: TRBJ1-1
D gene: TRBD1
CDR3 protein: CASTATGWGNTEAFF
CDR3 DNA: TGTGCCAGCACCGCGACAGGGTGGGGGAACACTGAAGCTTTCTTT

V gene: TRBV7-9
clone size: NA
J gene: TRBJ2-5
D gene: NA
CDR3 protein: CASSRTGFQETQYF
CDR3 DNA: TGTGCCAGCAGCCGAACAGGGTTCCAAGAGACCCAGTACTTC

V gene: TRBV19
clone size: once
J gene: TRBJ1-1
D gene: TRBD1
CDR3 protein: CASSRTGRTEAFF
CDR3 DNA: TGTGCCAGTAGTAGGACAGGACGGACTGAAGCTTTCTTT

V gene: TRBV7-2
clone size: NA
J gene: TRBJ1-2
D gene: NA
CDR3 protein: CASSDGPVYGYTF
CDR3 DNA: TGTGCCAGCAGCGATGGTCCCGTCTATGGCTACACCTTC

V gene: TRBV6-1
clone size: NA
J gene: TRBJ1-1
D gene: NA
CDR3 protein: CAAQLNTEAFF
CDR3 DNA: TGTGCCGCACAATTGAACACTGAAGCTTTCTTT

V gene: TRBV27
clone size: NA
J gene: TRBJ1-2
D gene: NA
CDR3 protein: CASSLKGGPRWGGYTF
CDR3 DNA: TGTGCCAGCAGTTTAAAGGGCGGCCCTCGATGGGGTGGCTACACCTTC

V gene: TRBV7-2
clone size: NA
J gene: TRBJ1-6
D gene: TRBD1
CDR3 protein: CARMTGTGRNSPLHF
CDR3 DNA: TGTGCCAGGATGACCGGGACAGGGAGGAATTCACCCCTCCACTTT

V gene: TRBV19
clone size: NA
J gene: TRBJ2-1
D gene: TRBD2
CDR3 protein: CASSMAGVYNEQFF
CDR3 DNA: TGTGCCAGTAGTATGGCGGGGGTCTACAATGAGCAGTTCTTC

V gene: TRBV28
clone size: once
J gene: TRBJ1-5
D gene: NA
CDR3 protein: CASSHLRGQPQHF
CDR3 DNA: TGTGCCAGCAGTCACCTCCGGGGTCAGCCCCAGCATTTT

V gene: TRBV6-6
clone size: NA
J gene: TRBJ1-4
D gene: NA
CDR3 protein: CASSYGLFNEKLFF
CDR3 DNA: TGTGCCAGCAGTTACGGACTGTTTAATGAAAAACTGTTTTTT

V gene: TRBV7-9
clone size: NA
J gene: TRBJ2-3
D gene: TRBD2
CDR3 protein: CASSSGGEPQYF
CDR3 DNA: TGTGCCAGCAGCTCTGGGGGGGAGCCGCAGTATTTT

V gene: TRBV5-1
clone size: NA
J gene: TRBJ1-1
D gene: NA
CDR3 protein: CASSLRGDGEAFF
CDR3 DNA: TGCGCCAGCAGCTTAAGAGGGGATGGTGAAGCTTTCTTT

V gene: TRBV18
clone size: NA
J gene: TRBJ2-3
D gene: TRBD2
CDR3 protein: CASSLSSGGDTQYF
CDR3 DNA: TGTGCCAGCTCACTTTCTAGCGGTGGAGATACGCAGTATTTT

V gene: TRBV5-1
clone size: NA
J gene: TRBJ2-5
D gene: TRBD2
CDR3 protein: CASSLAGGSGETQYF
CDR3 DNA: TGCGCCAGCAGCTTGGCCGGGGGGTCAGGAGAGACCCAGTACTTC

V gene: TRBV5-4
clone size: NA
J gene: TRBJ2-7
D gene: NA
CDR3 protein: CATQTASSYEQYF
CDR3 DNA: TGTGCCACCCAAACAGCGTCCTCCTACGAGCAGTACTTC

V gene: TRBV29-1
clone size: NA
J gene: TRBJ2-3
D gene: NA
CDR3 protein: CSAGVTDTQYF
CDR3 DNA: TGCAGCGCGGGGGTGACAGATACGCAGTATTTT

V gene: TRBV6-6
clone size: NA
J gene: TRBJ1-2
D gene: NA
CDR3 protein: CASSRAGSESGYTF
CDR3 DNA: TGTGCCAGCAGCCGAGCCGGGTCAGAGAGTGGCTACACCTTC

V gene: TRBV19
clone size: NA
J gene: TRBJ2-5
D gene: TRBD1
CDR3 protein: CASSTPGGAETQYF
CDR3 DNA: TGTGCCAGTAGTACGCCAGGGGGCGCGGAGACCCAGTACTTC

V gene: TRBV19
clone size: NA
J gene: TRBJ2-2
D gene: NA
CDR3 protein: CASSLQGSRVGELFF
CDR3 DNA: TGTGCCAGTAGTCTCCAAGGGTCACGGGTCGGGGAGCTGTTTTTT

V gene: TRBV19
clone size: NA
J gene: TRBJ2-6
D gene: NA
CDR3 protein: CASSIATSSGANVLTF
CDR3 DNA: TGTGCCAGTAGTATAGCCACCTCTTCTGGGGCCAACGTCCTGACTTTC

V gene: TRBV30
clone size: NA
J gene: TRBJ1-1
D gene: NA
CDR3 protein: CAWSRQVNTEAFF
CDR3 DNA: TGTGCCTGGAGTCGGCAGGTGAACACTGAAGCTTTCTTT